This T cell receptor beta chain was captured in a study of CD8+ T cells in alopecia areata (dated by TCRdb to the late 2010s). At the level of the whole study: The study used high-throughput TCRbeta sequencing to examine T cell clonal expansion in alopecia areata, in both the C3H/HeJ mouse model and human patients. Scalp tissue and sorted CD4+ and CD8+ peripheral blood T cells from patchy and totalis/universalis alopecia areata patients and from healthy controls were covered by human TCRbeta sequencing. Scalp clonality was compared across normal scalp (n=4), patchy alopecia areata scalp (n=8), and alopecia totalis/universalis scalp (n=8). The RNA source kit depended on sample type: the PAXgene miRNA kit for fixed scalp, the miRNeasy kit for PBMCs, and the RNeasy kit for mouse skin. TCRbeta CDR3 regions were amplified by immunoSEQ multiplex PCR with 35 Vbeta forward and 13 Jbeta reverse primers.

Library construction relied on the immunoSEQ multiplex PCR assay. For TCR sequencing, RNA was extracted from every sample and reverse transcribed into cDNA to serve as template. First-strand cDNA was synthesized using SuperScript III with a 2:1 mix of oligo-dT and random hexamers. A synthetic immune receptor repertoire was used to gauge amplification bias, and whatever bias remained was removed computationally. In the source study's methods: Raw reads were preprocessed to remove errors, and CDR3 was defined according to IMGT conventions as the region from the conserved cysteine to phenylalanine. Clonality was calculated as 1 minus Shannon entropy normalized by log2 of the number of productive unique TCRs. Scalp TCRbeta sequences were cross-referenced with sorted blood CD4 and CD8 repertoires so that the CD4 or CD8 identity of scalp clones could be inferred. Held by TCRdb, this immuneACCESS table contains in-frame sequences only and omits some clones. Under half of the omission traces to an unresolved V gene where checked; the cause of the rest is unknown. The V and J calls and clone size are taken from that table; D and trimming were inferred from the DNA. In all, the sample holds 110,000 or so clones, and about 50% of those were seen once. Roughly 25% of the sample belongs to the ten largest clones.

The CDR3, cysteine through phenylalanine, is 16 amino acids long. The entry retains the CDR3 DNA only, 48 bases that are in frame from base 1. Germline trimming amounts to 5 bases on V and 1 base on J, with 9 as the count of junction bases outside the gene matches. The germline V gene encodes CDR1 MNHNY and CDR2 SVGAGI (reference sequence). This clone was detected only a few times. This receptor's antigen is unknown. No clone much larger than this one lies a single base away; base qualities are absent. Lesional scalp punch biopsies and peripheral blood were obtained from alopecia areata patients. After PBMCs were isolated by density centrifugation and stained for CD3, CD4 and CD8, a FACSAria was used to sort CD4+ and CD8+ T cells. As part of a multicenter biomarker study, untreated alopecia areata patients were recruited. For several biomarker-study patients, blood CD8+ T cells were further sorted into NKG2D-low and NKG2D-high fractions.

Here is what the overall study found, with its caveats: Scalp TCR repertoire analysis is complicated because resident alphabeta T cells in normal human skin are also sequenced, whereas mouse skin is dominated by gammadelta T cells. Higher clonality and more expanded CD8+ clones were observed in lesional scalp than in normal scalp, particularly in alopecia totalis/universalis, a finding suggestive of antigenic drive. Compared with mice, TCR sequences shared between patients were less clear, possibly partly because of HLA diversity across the patient population.

The receptor's source is a human donor with alopecia areata. Sequenced input: NKG2D-low CD8+ T cells sorted from blood. The cell subset or site label of this sample denotes: sorted CD8+ NKG2D-low blood T cells. The chain couples TRBV6-6 to TRBJ2-5, and 8 bases in between align with TRBD2. The CDR3 here reads CASSTLAGGPQETQYF. The DNA reads TGTGCCAGCAGTACGCTAGCGGGCGGGCCCCAAGAGACCCAGTACTTC.